The rows below give T cell receptor beta chains drawn from one sample of a study of T cell changes during pregnancy in multiple sclerosis. Data came from immunoSEQ multiplex PCR; TCRdb stores just in-frame clones and leaves some out. The sample has roughly 38,000 clones; around 91% are singletons. This specimen was CD4+ T cells from peripheral blood mononuclear cells, taken in the second trimester of pregnancy. These receptor sequences come from a female donor in good health, enrolled as a control in a pregnancy study. Both conserved end residues are part of each CDR3. The D gene is left open where the match is weak. The size entry is marked missing in some rows and otherwise reads once, few, many or a size class.

abundance: .; j_gene: TRBJ1-5; d_gene: .; v_gene: TRBV6-5; CDR3nt: TGTGCCAGCAGTTACTCCGGGACATCCCCCCAGCATTTT; CDR3aa: CASSYSGTSPQHF
abundance: .; j_gene: TRBJ1-1; d_gene: TRBD1; v_gene: TRBV6-1; CDR3nt: TGTGCCAGCAGTGATCCTGCAGGGGGCCAGACTGAAGCTTTCTTT; CDR3aa: CASSDPAGGQTEAFF
abundance: .; j_gene: TRBJ2-3; d_gene: TRBD2; v_gene: TRBV18; CDR3nt: TGTGCCAGCTCACCATCCGGACTAGCGGGATCAACTAGCACAGATACGCAGTATTTT; CDR3aa: CASSPSGLAGSTSTDTQYF
abundance: once; j_gene: TRBJ1-2; d_gene: .; v_gene: TRBV6-6; CDR3nt: TGTGCCAGCAGTTTAGCGACTAACTATGGCTACACCTTC; CDR3aa: CASSLATNYGYTF
abundance: .; j_gene: TRBJ1-6; d_gene: TRBD1; v_gene: TRBV6-5; CDR3nt: TGTGCCAGCAGTCGGACAGGGGGTTCACCCCTCCACTTT; CDR3aa: CASSRTGGSPLHF
abundance: .; j_gene: TRBJ2-5; d_gene: TRBD2; v_gene: TRBV28; CDR3nt: TGTGCCAGCAGCTTTAGGAGGCTAGCGGTGTACCAAGAGACCCAGTACTTC; CDR3aa: CASSFRRLAVYQETQYF
abundance: .; j_gene: TRBJ1-1; d_gene: .; v_gene: TRBV6-6; CDR3nt: TGTGCCAGCAGTTACCCCGACGGGGGAGCTTTCTTT; CDR3aa: CASSYPDGGAFF
abundance: .; j_gene: TRBJ1-1; d_gene: .; v_gene: TRBV29-1; CDR3nt: TGCAGCGGGCAGGTAAATAAGATGAACACTGAAGCTTTCTTT; CDR3aa: CSGQVNKMNTEAFF
abundance: .; j_gene: TRBJ2-1; d_gene: TRBD2; v_gene: TRBV29-1; CDR3nt: TGCAGCGTTGAGGGTGCGGGAGGCTTCTACAATGAGCAGTTCTTC; CDR3aa: CSVEGAGGFYNEQFF
abundance: few; j_gene: TRBJ2-1; d_gene: .; v_gene: TRBV11-3; CDR3nt: TGTGCCAGCAGCTTAGATCAGGGGGGGACTAGCTCCTACAATGAGCAGTTCTTC; CDR3aa: CASSLDQGGTSSYNEQFF
abundance: .; j_gene: TRBJ2-1; d_gene: TRBD2; v_gene: TRBV7-9; CDR3nt: TGTGCCAGCAGCAAGGGACTAGCGGACTCAAATGAGCAGTTCTTC; CDR3aa: CASSKGLADSNEQFF
abundance: .; j_gene: TRBJ2-6; d_gene: .; v_gene: TRBV30; CDR3nt: TGTGCCTACCGGGGGAGCTCTGGGGCCAACGTCCTGACTTTC; CDR3aa: CAYRGSSGANVLTF
abundance: .; j_gene: TRBJ2-7; d_gene: .; v_gene: TRBV6-6; CDR3nt: TGTGCCAGCAGTCCGGGACTGAACTACGAGCAGTACTTC; CDR3aa: CASSPGLNYEQYF
abundance: .; j_gene: TRBJ1-2; d_gene: .; v_gene: TRBV10-3; CDR3nt: TGTGCCATCAGTGGATATACGGGGGGCGATGGCTACACCTTC; CDR3aa: CAISGYTGGDGYTF
abundance: .; j_gene: TRBJ2-5; d_gene: .; v_gene: TRBV29-1; CDR3nt: TGCAGCGCCGGGGTCGTTGTGGGAGAGACCCAGTACTTC; CDR3aa: CSAGVVVGETQYF
abundance: .; j_gene: TRBJ1-2; d_gene: .; v_gene: TRBV7-9; CDR3nt: TGTGCCAGCAGCTACTCCGGGAGGACTTATGGCTACACCTTC; CDR3aa: CASSYSGRTYGYTF
abundance: .; j_gene: TRBJ1-1; d_gene: .; v_gene: TRBV5-1; CDR3nt: TGCGCCAGCAGCTTGATCTCGACTCTGAACACTGAAGCTTTCTTT; CDR3aa: CASSLISTLNTEAFF
abundance: .; j_gene: TRBJ1-2; d_gene: .; v_gene: TRBV6-5; CDR3nt: TGTGCCAGCAGTCCGCGGACTAGTAGCGGCTACACCTTC; CDR3aa: CASSPRTSSGYTF
abundance: .; j_gene: TRBJ1-5; d_gene: .; v_gene: TRBV28; CDR3nt: TGTGCCAGCAGTTTTGGGGGGGTTGGAGGTCAGCCCCAGCATTTT; CDR3aa: CASSFGGVGGQPQHF
abundance: .; j_gene: TRBJ1-2; d_gene: .; v_gene: TRBV6-5; CDR3nt: TGTGCCAGCAGTTACGGCAGCTATGGCTACACCTTC; CDR3aa: CASSYGSYGYTF
abundance: .; j_gene: TRBJ1-2; d_gene: .; v_gene: TRBV6-4; CDR3nt: TGTGCCAGCAGTGAGAGTTGGATTGAGTTCGGGGATGTCTATGGCTACACCTTC; CDR3aa: CASSESWIEFGDVYGYTF
abundance: .; j_gene: TRBJ2-1; d_gene: TRBD1; v_gene: TRBV5-4; CDR3nt: TGTGCCAGCAGCCGCCGGGACAGGGGTTCGAATGAGCAGTTCTTC; CDR3aa: CASSRRDRGSNEQFF
abundance: .; j_gene: TRBJ1-5; d_gene: .; v_gene: TRBV7-2; CDR3nt: TGTGCCAGCAGCCCTAGAGGGTTCGGCAATCAGCCCCAGCATTTT; CDR3aa: CASSPRGFGNQPQHF
abundance: .; j_gene: TRBJ1-6; d_gene: .; v_gene: TRBV27; CDR3nt: TGTGCCAGCAGTTCCACTACACAGGGTTTCAAGTCCTATAATTCACCCCTCCACTTT; CDR3aa: CASSSTTQGFKSYNSPLHF